This TCR beta chain was observed in a study of shared clonotypes between healthy human individuals (dated by TCRdb to the early 2020s). As for the study more broadly: The cohort included a few men and two women between 18 and 49 years of age. Libraries were prepared and TCR repertoires were sequenced by different laboratories using diverse techniques, in order to increase sequencing depth and limit assay-specific biases. To estimate repertoire size and how much clonotypes are shared between individuals, the study performed deep sequencing of blood TCR repertoires from about five healthy adults. Per donor, leukapheresis produced somewhere between about 0.94 and 10 billion PBMCs. For each donor, CD4 naive and CD4 memory were each given three plates, CD8 naive was given two plates, and CD8 memory was given one plate. Study-wide findings and limitations: Sampling was limited to blood, and TCR repertoires in tissue likely differ from TCR repertoires in blood. Naive subsets generally had larger estimated clonotype richness than memory subsets did. About 5% of naive CD4, 3.5% of naive CD8, approximately 2% of memory CD4, and 0.4% of memory CD8 clonotypes were shared across a few donors. The small number of donors limited the genetic and exposure-history diversity represented. Pairwise subsampling led to the expectation that sequencing depth would affect the degree of clonotype sharing among donors. Compared with non-shared clonotypes, clonotypes shared by all four sorted-subset donors had higher generation probabilities. Even with the large sequencing depth, rarefaction of the sorted-subset datasets indicated that sequencing was incomplete.

CD8 naive samples were CD45RO-negative cells positively selected for CCR7, giving a CD45RA+CCR7+ population that excluded TemRA cells. The donors were healthy, HIV-negative adults who had no recently reported acute infections or vaccinations. Every donor was a Caucasian adult living in Nashville, Tennessee, USA. Blood was collected by leukapheresis, and PBMCs were isolated by Ficoll-Histopaque density gradient centrifugation and then cryopreserved in liquid nitrogen vapor phase. Analytical flow cytometry was used to check the purity and quantity of each magnetically sorted T cell population. Each sorted fraction had its genomic DNA isolated and then quantified by UV absorbance on a Nanodrop 2000c. TCR CDR3 regions were amplified from genomic DNA by multiplex PCR using the deep immunoSEQ assay. For each cell subset, the extracted genomic DNA was distributed evenly across all wells of several immunoSEQ 96-well plates, and each plate served as one replicate. Each replicate PCR for sorted subsets received around 200 ng genomic DNA, equal to 30,000 or so T cell genomes. The purified libraries were quantified using a Qubit 3.0 fluorometer, sized with a Bioanalyzer 2100, and then quantified again using the KAPA Library Quantification kit. A separate single-read 150-cycle Illumina NextSeq 550 flow cell was used to sequence each immunoSEQ 96-well plate. On the study's bioinformatics: The immunoSEQ output contained only junctional sequences without quality scores, so filtering could not match that applied to full-length reads. Sequences were annotated with PyIR, a Python wrapper for IgBLAST v1.9, using IMGT germline references to assign V/J genes and CDR3. Any read was removed if the V/J assignment was weak (E-value above 1e-6), the CDR3 was missing, or the read contained stop codons, out-of-frame junctions, or ambiguous translated residues. V3J clonotypes were defined by identical inferred V gene, J gene, and CDR3 amino acid sequence. Percentage overlap between repertoires was calculated by dividing the number of shared unique clonotypes by the size of the smaller repertoire. Repertoire richness was assessed with RTK rarefaction, the Chao1 estimator, and Recon v2.1 estimates of unobserved clonotypes. OLGA was used to compute generation probabilities for all TCRbeta clonotypes that the gDNA method yielded from a handful of donors. The source is immuneACCESS, and TCRdb retained only in-frame sequences with V and J called. Part of the clones is not carried over; for the studies checked, unresolved V genes explain less than half of this, and the remainder is unexplained. V and J calls and clone size are as listed in that table; D and trimming were resolved from the DNA. The sample data list about 2 million clones, and roughly 94% of these were observed just once. 0.9% to 1.4% of the sample is taken by the ten largest.

The junction carries 18 bases between V and J, which are trimmed by 5 bases and 1 base respectively. Including the terminal cysteine and phenylalanine, the CDR3 comprises 16 residues. This entry keeps only the CDR3 DNA: 48 bases, framed from base 1. Taken from the germline V gene (reference sequence), the CDR1 and CDR2 loops are MNHEY and SMNVEV. For this clone: Its antigen has not been determined. Base-call qualities are not available, and no considerably larger clone is one nucleotide away. The sample carries other DNA sequences with the same CDR3.

This clonotype originated in a young man in good health. The sample comprised naive CD8+ T cells sorted from blood. The sample's cell subset or site label, in plain terms: CD45RA+CCR7+. The chain links TRBV27 with TRBJ2-7; the best D guess is TRBD1, with 5 bases matching. The CDR3 region has the sequence CASSPSLGARSYEQYF. The base sequence is TGTGCCAGCAGTCCATCGCTAGGGGCCCGGTCCTACGAGCAGTACTTC.